The 30 T cell receptor beta chains listed next were all sequenced from one sample in a study of cytomegalovirus exposure and HLA in healthy donors. The repertoire was sequenced with immunoSEQ multiplex PCR; TCRdb's copy has only in-frame clones and lacks some. Among around 140,000 clones listed, approximately 86% were seen once. Sequenced material: PBMCs. These receptors all come from a man aged 18 to 30 in good health and CMV-seropositive.

The chain is built from TRBV4-1 and TRBJ2-3, with 7 bases identical to TRBD2. Germline assignment: CDR1 MGHRA and CDR2 YSYEKL. Trimming at V came to 0 bases and at J to 11 bases, leaving 5 bases not matched to a gene. There are 13 residues in the CDR3. The CDR3 protein is CASSQDRSGKQYF. The CDR3 DNA reads TGCGCCAGCAGCCAAGACCGGAGCGGGAAGCAGTATTTT.

The CDR3 is CSVEDFNSGNTIYF. The CDR3 nucleotides are TGCAGCGTTGAAGATTTTAACTCTGGAAACACCATATATTTT. The chain couples TRBV29-1 to TRBJ1-3; no reliable D call. CDR3 length: 14 residues. Germline-derived CDR1 and CDR2 are SQVTM and ANQGSEA. Trimming stripped 0 bases from V and 0 bases from J, with 6 bases between. Filled out from reference TRBV29-1 and TRBJ1-3, the complete variable domain reads SAVISQKPSRDICQRGTSLTIQCQVDSQVTMMFWYRQQPGQSLTLIATANQGSEATYESGFVIDKFPISRPNLTFSTLTVSNMSPEDSSIYLCSVEDFNSGNTIYFGEGSWLTVV.

The chain uses TRBV5-4 and TRBJ1-1, with D unresolved. V was clipped by 6 bases and J by 0 bases, with 9 bases between them. CDR3 length: 13 residues. Germline V CDR1 and CDR2: SGHNT, YYREEE (reference sequence). As DNA, the CDR3 is TGTGCCAGCACCATACACCTGAACACTGAAGCTTTCTTT. Residues: CASTIHLNTEAFF.

The gene calls are TRBV9 and TRBJ2-7; TRBD1 agrees at 7 bases. The CDR3 has 14 residues. V was clipped by 6 bases and J by 5 bases; unmatched bases: 11. Germline lookup yields CDR1 SGDLS and CDR2 YYNGEE. The CDR3 bases are TGTGCCAGCACCGTTTCGACAGGGTCCCACGAGCAGTACTTC. Residues: CASTVSTGSHEQYF. Combining the CDR3 with reference TRBV9 and TRBJ2-7 gives the whole variable domain DSGVTQTPKHLITATGQRVTLRCSPRSGDLSVYWYQQSLDQGLQFLIQYYNGEERAKGNILERFSAQQFPDLHSELNLSSLELGDSALYFCASTVSTGSHEQYFGPGTRLTVT.

This chain joins TRBV10-2 and TRBJ1-2; D ambiguous. This CDR3 spans 13 amino acids. Trimming cost V 3 bases and J 0 bases, with 5 bases left between them. Per germline, CDR1 WSHSY and CDR2 SAAADI. CDR3 residues: CASSDNSNYGYTF. For the CDR3, the DNA is TGCGCCAGCAGTGACAATTCTAACTATGGCTACACCTTC.

The V and J genes are TRBV19 and TRBJ1-1; D is possibly TRBD1 (5 bases). This CDR3 is 15 amino acids long. With 6 bases removed from V and 5 bases from J, the gap between germline ends came to 19 bases. In germline, CDR1 is LNHDA, CDR2 SQIVND (reference sequence). Here the CDR3 DNA reads TGTGCCAGTAGCGGCACCGGGACTAGGGGAACTGAAGCTTTCTTT. It is translated as CASSGTGTRGTEAFF. The full variable domain, its missing parts supplied by reference TRBV19 and TRBJ1-1, is DGGITQSPKYLFRKEGQNVTLSCEQNLNHDAMYWYRQDPGQGLRLIYYSQIVNDFQKGDIAEGYSVSREKKESFPLTVTSAQKNPTAFYLCASSGTGTRGTEAFFGQGTRLTVV.

Regarding this clone: One end of the junction is discordant with germline, which a read error may explain. This chain connects TRBV5-1 to TRBJ1-6; perhaps TRBD1 as D (6 bases). Germline-derived CDR1 and CDR2 are SGHRS and YFSETQ. CDR3 size: 13 residues. DNA for the CDR3: TGCGCCAGCAGCAAGGACAGAACTTCAGCCCTCCACTTT. Encoded protein: CASSKDRTSALHF.

The chain recombines TRBV20-1 with TRBJ2-1, with D unresolved. Germline V gene sequence: CDR1 DFQATT, CDR2 SNEGSKA (reference sequence). CDR3 length: 10 residues. V lost 3 bases, J lost 9 bases, and 6 bases lay in between. CDR3 residues: CSASMSEQFF. In nucleotides, the CDR3 is TGCAGTGCTAGTATGTCTGAGCAGTTCTTC.

The rearrangement joins TRBV5-1 to TRBJ1-5; 7 bases agree with TRBD1. Germline CDR1 is SGHRS and CDR2 is YFSETQ. The CDR3 sequence is 14 residues long. The ends lost 3 bases at V and 2 bases at J; junction bases unmatched: 2. In DNA, the CDR3 is TGCGCCAGCAGCTCCGGACAGGGCAATCAGCCCCAGCATTTT. This codes for CASSSGQGNQPQHF.

The rearrangement links TRBV7-9 to TRBJ1-1, with D tentatively TRBD1 (5 bases). Trimming took off 6 bases at V and 4 bases at J, with 18 bases between the two ends. Germline lookup yields CDR1 SEHNR and CDR2 FQNEAQ (reference sequence). The CDR3 spans 15 residues. As DNA, the CDR3 is TGTGCCAGCAGGCCCCGGGGAGGGGAAGGCACTGAAGCTTTCTTT. Its translation: CASRPRGGEGTEAFF.

The chain recombines TRBV16 with TRBJ2-5; D is possibly TRBD2 (5 bases). The V end was cut by 0 bases, the J end by 2 bases, with 7 bases between. From germline, CDR1 is KGHSY and CDR2 FQNENV. This CDR3 region has 14 residues. The CDR3 loop reads CASSQSWEQETQYF. Here the CDR3 DNA reads TGTGCCAGCAGCCAATCGTGGGAGCAAGAGACCCAGTACTTC.

The V and J genes are TRBV19 and TRBJ2-7; 9 bases are a match to TRBD2. Germline CDR1 reads LNHDA; CDR2 reads SQIVND (reference sequence). V shed 4 bases, J shed 0 bases, and the junction held 7 bases outside the gene matches. This CDR3 spans 16 amino acids. CDR3 nucleotides: TGTGCCAGTAGTACCCGCAGTAGCGGGGGCTCCTACGAGCAGTACTTC. As protein: CASSTRSSGGSYEQYF.

V is TRBV11-3 and J is TRBJ2-3, with a tentative D call TRBD1 (7 bases). V was pared by 5 bases and J by 1 base, with 13 bases between. The V gene's germline CDR1 is SGHNT and CDR2 YENEEA. This CDR3 spans 15 amino acids. CDR3 protein: CASSKTGEGTDTQYF. The CDR3 DNA follows: TGTGCCAGCAGCAAAACAGGGGAGGGCACAGATACGCAGTATTTT.

This clone appeared a single time. J is TRBJ2-1 and V is TRBV28; 11 bases are a match to TRBD1. After removal of 6 bases from V and 6 bases from J, the junction contained 7 bases not matched to a gene. The CDR3 has 15 residues. Germline CDR1 reads MDHEN; CDR2 reads SYDVKM. In DNA, the CDR3 is TGTGCCAGCAGCAGCCCGGGACAGGGGGTCAATGAGCAGTTCTTC. Its protein product is CASSSPGQGVNEQFF. Variable domain in full (rest from reference TRBV28 and TRBJ2-1): DVKVTQSSRYLVKRTGEKVFLECVQDMDHENMFWYRQDPGLGLRLIYFSYDVKMKEKGDIPEGYSVSREKKERFSLILESASTNQTSMYLCASSSPGQGVNEQFFGPGTRLTVL.

The genes are TRBV9 and TRBJ2-7; the D is unclear. This CDR3 comprises 15 residues. Trimming removed 0 bases at V and 0 bases at J, with 10 bases between. Germline assignment: CDR1 SGDLS and CDR2 YYNGEE. Written as DNA, the CDR3 is TGTGCCAGCAGCGTAGGAGACACCCTCTCCTACGAGCAGTACTTC. Amino acids: CASSVGDTLSYEQYF.

CDR3 sequence (DNA): TGTGCCAGCAGCCAAGCCTCACTAGCGGGGGCCCAAGAGACCCAGTACTTC. This sequence encodes CASSQASLAGAQETQYF. This chain links TRBV4-2 with TRBJ2-5; TRBD2 agrees at 11 bases. The CDR3 has 17 amino acids. Looked up from germline, CDR1 is LGHNA and CDR2 is YNFKEQ. After removal of 1 base from V and 1 base from J, the junction contained 5 bases not matched to a gene.

The V and J genes are TRBV9 and TRBJ2-1; 13 positions agree with TRBD2. The CDR3 has 15 residues. The germline V gene encodes CDR1 SGDLS and CDR2 YYNGEE. Unmatched junction bases numbered 2, after V lost 5 bases and J lost 3 bases. The CDR3 is CASSRTSGSYNEQFF. The CDR3 nucleotides read TGTGCCAGCAGTAGGACTAGCGGGAGCTACAATGAGCAGTTCTTC.

J is TRBJ2-5 and V is TRBV9, with D tentatively TRBD1 (5 bases). The CDR3 is made up of 16 amino acids. Trimming removed 0 bases at V and 5 bases at J, with 17 bases between. Germline assignment: CDR1 SGDLS and CDR2 YYNGEE. CDR3 DNA: TGTGCCAGCAGCGTAGAGGGCAGGGTCATAGGGGAGACCCAGTACTTC. Its protein product is CASSVEGRVIGETQYF.

The genes are TRBV4-1 and TRBJ1-1; D may be TRBD1 (6 bases). With 6 bases removed from V and 3 bases from J, the gap between germline ends came to 8 bases. Germline V gene lookup returns CDR1 MGHRA and CDR2 YSYEKL. The CDR3 loop spans 12 amino acids. CDR3 residues: CASSPGDTEAFF. DNA of the CDR3: TGCGCCAGCAGTCCAGGGGACACTGAAGCTTTCTTT.

In regard to this clone: The junction departs from the called germline gene at one end, perhaps through a read error. J is TRBJ2-3 and V is TRBV7-7; no clear D. The CDR3 consists of 13 residues. CDR1 is SSHAT and CDR2 is FNYEAQ in the germline V gene (reference sequence). CDR3 DNA: TGTGCTAGCAGCCTTGACTTCACAGATACGCAGTATTTT. It is translated as CASSLDFTDTQYF.

The rearrangement joins TRBV27 to TRBJ2-3; 8 bases are shared with TRBD2. This CDR3 contains 16 residues. The germline gives CDR1 MNHEY, CDR2 SMNVEV (reference sequence). V dropped 6 bases and J dropped 5; count of bases not matched to a gene: 13. The CDR3, as DNA: TGTGCCAGCAGCACCTTGCGGGGGGACGGCCGAGATACGCAGTATTTT. This encodes CASSTLRGDGRDTQYF.

V and J are TRBV2 and TRBJ2-7; the match to TRBD2 covers 7 bases. The CDR3 length is 15 residues. The J segment lost 0 bases and the V segment lost 1 base, leaving 3 bases of the junction unmatched. Germline V gene sequence: CDR1 SNHLY, CDR2 FYNNEI. The CDR3: CASSEGRTSSYEQYF. The DNA of the CDR3 is TGTGCCAGCAGTGAAGGGCGGACTAGCTCCTACGAGCAGTACTTC.

This chain links TRBV7-3 with TRBJ2-7, with D maybe TRBD1 (7 bases). The CDR3 consists of 16 residues. From germline, CDR1 is SGHTA and CDR2 FQGTGA. V lost 5 bases and J lost 5, with 22 bases in between. The CDR3 protein is CASSPQGGLGIDEQYF. The CDR3 coding sequence is TGTGCCAGCAGCCCTCAGGGGGGTCTAGGGATCGACGAGCAGTACTTC.

The V gene is TRBV4-1, the J gene TRBJ2-1; no clear D gene. The germline gives CDR1 MGHRA, CDR2 YSYEKL. Trimming stripped 0 bases from V and 2 bases from J, with 5 bases between. The CDR3 contains 14 residues. CDR3 bases: TGCGCCAGCAGCCAAGATCGGGCCTACAATGAGCAGTTCTTC. Its translation: CASSQDRAYNEQFF.

The rearrangement links TRBV29-1 to TRBJ2-2, with TRBD1 identical over 10 bases. The CDR3 spans 13 residues. The V gene's germline CDR1 is SQVTM and CDR2 ANQGSEA. V gave up 5 bases and J gave up 6 bases; unmatched junction bases: 3. CDR3 sequence: CSVSGTGAGELFF. As DNA, the CDR3 is TGCAGCGTTTCCGGGACAGGGGCCGGGGAGCTGTTTTTT.

This chain joins TRBV2 and TRBJ2-6; D gene uncertain. The germline CDR1 and CDR2 sequences are SNHLY and FYNNEI. V dropped 3 bases and J dropped 0 bases, with 6 bases sitting between them. The CDR3 is 15 amino acids. For the CDR3, the DNA is TGTGCCAGCAGTGATCTCTACTCTGGGGCCAACGTCCTGACTTTC. It is translated as CASSDLYSGANVLTF.

This chain connects TRBV4-1 to TRBJ2-7; D unresolved. Between the trimmed V and J ends, which lost 0 bases and 2 bases, there was a span of 8 bases. The germline gives CDR1 MGHRA, CDR2 YSYEKL. The CDR3 is made up of 14 amino acids. The CDR3 nucleotides read TGCGCCAGCAGCCAAGAGGGCAGTCCCTACGAGCAGTACTTC. It specifies CASSQEGSPYEQYF.

The chain links TRBV30 to TRBJ2-2, with a tentative D call TRBD1 (6 bases). Germline V gene lookup returns CDR1 GTSNPN and CDR2 SVGIG (reference sequence). Trimming left V 8 bases short and J 4 bases short, with 8 bases between. CDR3 length: 11 residues. CDR3 residues: CARGITGELFF. CDR3 coding DNA: TGTGCCAGGGGGATCACCGGGGAGCTGTTTTTT.

The gene calls are TRBV27 and TRBJ1-5, with 7 bases aligning to TRBD1. V lost 6 bases to trimming and J lost 1 base; unmatched junction nucleotides: 6. The CDR3 covers 15 residues. CDR1 and CDR2 from the germline V gene are MNHEY and SMNVEV (reference sequence). CDR3 nucleotides: TGTGCCAGCAGCCTTTCGGGACAGAGCAATCAGCCCCAGCATTTT. Translating gives CASSLSGQSNQPQHF.

The chain joins TRBV29-1 to TRBJ1-1, with 8 positions matching TRBD1. CDR3 length equals 14 residues. With V trimmed by 1 base and J by 5 bases, 6 bases remained unmatched. The germline gives CDR1 SQVTM, CDR2 ANQGSEA. The CDR3 is CSVEAQGAVTEAFF. DNA of the CDR3: TGCAGCGTTGAAGCCCAGGGGGCGGTAACTGAAGCTTTCTTT.